This T cell receptor beta chain was identified in a study of T cells in Graves' hyperthyroidism and ophthalmopathy. Study overall: Staff took peripheral blood when the initial diagnosis was made, before any treatment began.

Germline-derived CDR1 and CDR2 are SEHNR and FQNEAQ (reference sequence). The CDR3 is 13 amino acids. Template material for amplifying TCR beta CDR3 regions consisted of RNA transcripts. The TCR CDR3 was amplified in a first-round RT-PCR using the HTBI primer set. TCRdb reprocessed the multiplex PCR reads via MiXCR and lists one record per CDR3 protein. The sample holds some 530,000 distinct CDR3 sequences; about 22% are singletons and the top ten take about 49%. Whole-study findings and limits: Most thyroid clonotypes with frequency above 0.001 were detected in blood. Ophthalmopathy was distinguished from stable hyperthyroidism by 13 V-J signatures.

On this clonotype itself: The antigen remains unidentified. At one end the junction does not follow the germline gene, possibly because of a read error.

The clonotype was recovered from a woman in her 70s with Graves' ophthalmopathy. Source material: blood. The V call is TRBV7-9, the J call TRBJ2-7; D gene uncertain. CDR3 in DNA: TGTGACAGCAGCCCTCGACAAACCTACGAGCAGTACTTC. Translated: CDSSPRQTYEQYF.